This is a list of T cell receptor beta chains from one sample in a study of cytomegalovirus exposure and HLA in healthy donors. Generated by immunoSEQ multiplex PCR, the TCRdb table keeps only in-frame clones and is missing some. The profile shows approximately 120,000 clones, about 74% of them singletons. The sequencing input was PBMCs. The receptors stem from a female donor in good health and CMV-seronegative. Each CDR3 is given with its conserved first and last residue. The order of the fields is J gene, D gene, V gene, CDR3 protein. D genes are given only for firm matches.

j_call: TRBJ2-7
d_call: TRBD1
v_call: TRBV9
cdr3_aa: CASSVGGTAMPYEQYF

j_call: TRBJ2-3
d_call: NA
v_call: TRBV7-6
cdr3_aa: CASSLGSRASTDTQYF

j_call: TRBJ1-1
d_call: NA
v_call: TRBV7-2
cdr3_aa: CASSLVGGSMNTEAFF

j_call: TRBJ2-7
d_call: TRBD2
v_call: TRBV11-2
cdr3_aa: CASSLSSSGGTYEQYF

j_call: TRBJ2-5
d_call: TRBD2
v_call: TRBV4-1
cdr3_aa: CASSQVWRGGLLGETQYF

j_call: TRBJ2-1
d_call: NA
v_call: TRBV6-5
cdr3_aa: CASSPSGRAYNEQFF

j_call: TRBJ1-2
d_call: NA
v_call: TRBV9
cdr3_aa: CASSVGQEGNGYTF

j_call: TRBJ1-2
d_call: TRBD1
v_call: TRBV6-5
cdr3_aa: CASIPMDGTAYGYTF

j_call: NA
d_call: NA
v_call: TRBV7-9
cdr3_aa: CASTVEGSYEQYF

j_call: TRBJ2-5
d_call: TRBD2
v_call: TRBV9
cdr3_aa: CASSVVSGGAGETQYF

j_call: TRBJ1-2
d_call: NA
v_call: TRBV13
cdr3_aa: CASSLGSGPPGYGYTF

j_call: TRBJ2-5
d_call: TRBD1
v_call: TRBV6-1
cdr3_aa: CATGQGDQETQYF

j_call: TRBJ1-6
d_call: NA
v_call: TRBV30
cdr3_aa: CASQVGANSPLHF

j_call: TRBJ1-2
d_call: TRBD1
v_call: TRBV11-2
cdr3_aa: CASSLGSGQDIYTF

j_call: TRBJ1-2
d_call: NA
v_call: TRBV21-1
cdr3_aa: CASRSYYLNYGYTF

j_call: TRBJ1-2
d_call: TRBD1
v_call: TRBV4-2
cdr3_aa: CASSQETGGNYGYTF

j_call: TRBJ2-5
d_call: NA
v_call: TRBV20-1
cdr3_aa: CSALLRETQYF

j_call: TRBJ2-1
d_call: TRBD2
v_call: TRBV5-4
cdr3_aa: CASSLGLAGDNEQFF

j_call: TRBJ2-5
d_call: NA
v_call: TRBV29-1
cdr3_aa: CSVGLVGETQYF

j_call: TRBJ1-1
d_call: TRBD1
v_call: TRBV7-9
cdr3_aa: CASSLGDRANTEAFF

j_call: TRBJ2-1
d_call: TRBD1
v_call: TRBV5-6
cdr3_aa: CASRNRGRLYNEQFF

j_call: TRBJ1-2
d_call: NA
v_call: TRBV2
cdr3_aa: CASSEGLTNYGYTF

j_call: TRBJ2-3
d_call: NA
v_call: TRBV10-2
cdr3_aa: CASSESYAPDTQYF

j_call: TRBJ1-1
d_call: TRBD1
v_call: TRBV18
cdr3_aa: CASSLGQDTEAFF

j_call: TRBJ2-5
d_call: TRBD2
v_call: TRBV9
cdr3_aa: CASSESSGGALETQYF

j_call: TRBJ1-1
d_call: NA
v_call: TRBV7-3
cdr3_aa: CASSPAARVLDTEAFF

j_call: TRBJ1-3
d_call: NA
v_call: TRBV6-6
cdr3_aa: CASSYSDSASGNTIYF

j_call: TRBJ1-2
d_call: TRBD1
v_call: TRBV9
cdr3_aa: CASSARDSSYGYTF

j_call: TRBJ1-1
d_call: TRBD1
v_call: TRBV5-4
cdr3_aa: CASSLGGTGEAFF

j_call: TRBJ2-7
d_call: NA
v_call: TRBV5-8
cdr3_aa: CAEVEDLREQYF